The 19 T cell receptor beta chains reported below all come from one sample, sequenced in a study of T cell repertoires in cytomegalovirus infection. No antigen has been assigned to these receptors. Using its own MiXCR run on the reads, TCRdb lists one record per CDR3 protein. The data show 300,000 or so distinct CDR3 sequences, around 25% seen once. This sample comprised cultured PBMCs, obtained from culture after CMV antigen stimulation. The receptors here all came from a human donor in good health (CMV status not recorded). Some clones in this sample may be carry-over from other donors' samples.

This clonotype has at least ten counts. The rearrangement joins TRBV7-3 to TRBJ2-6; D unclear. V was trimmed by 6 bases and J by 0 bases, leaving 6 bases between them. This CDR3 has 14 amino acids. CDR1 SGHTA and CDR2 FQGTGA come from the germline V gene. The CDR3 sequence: CASSPFSGANVLTF. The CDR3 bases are TGTGCCAGCAGTCCCTTCTCTGGGGCCAACGTCCTGACTTTC.

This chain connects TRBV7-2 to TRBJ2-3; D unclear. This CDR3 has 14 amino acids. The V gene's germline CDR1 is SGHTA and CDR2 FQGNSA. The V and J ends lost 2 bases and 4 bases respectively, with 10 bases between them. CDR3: CASSLRQPADTQYF. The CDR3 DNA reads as TGTGCCAGCAGCTTAAGGCAACCCGCAGATACGCAGTATTTT.

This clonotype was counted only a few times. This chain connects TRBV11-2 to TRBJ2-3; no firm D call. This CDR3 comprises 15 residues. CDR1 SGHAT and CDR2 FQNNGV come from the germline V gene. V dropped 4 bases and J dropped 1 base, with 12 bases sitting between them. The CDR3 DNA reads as TGTGCCAGCAGCTCAACGCCGGGCGGCACAGATACGCAGTATTTT. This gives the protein CASSSTPGGTDTQYF.

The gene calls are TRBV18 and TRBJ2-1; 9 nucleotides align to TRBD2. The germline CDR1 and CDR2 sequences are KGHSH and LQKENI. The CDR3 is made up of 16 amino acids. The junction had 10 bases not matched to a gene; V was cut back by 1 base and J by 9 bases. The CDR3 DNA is TGTGCCAGCTCACCACTTAGCGGGAGTATAGGGAGTGAGCAGTTCTTC. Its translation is CASSPLSGSIGSEQFF.

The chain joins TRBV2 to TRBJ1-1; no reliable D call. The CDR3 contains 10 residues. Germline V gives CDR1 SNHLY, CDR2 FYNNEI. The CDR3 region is CATATTEAFF. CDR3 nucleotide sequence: TGTGCTACTGCTACCACTGAAGCTTTCTTT.

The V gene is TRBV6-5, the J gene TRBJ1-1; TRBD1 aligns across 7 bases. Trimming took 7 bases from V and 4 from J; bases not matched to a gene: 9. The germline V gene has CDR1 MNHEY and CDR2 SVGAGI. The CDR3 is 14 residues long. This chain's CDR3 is CASIFQGGVTEAFF. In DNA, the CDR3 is TGTGCCAGCATATTCCAGGGGGGGGTCACTGAAGCTTTCTTT.

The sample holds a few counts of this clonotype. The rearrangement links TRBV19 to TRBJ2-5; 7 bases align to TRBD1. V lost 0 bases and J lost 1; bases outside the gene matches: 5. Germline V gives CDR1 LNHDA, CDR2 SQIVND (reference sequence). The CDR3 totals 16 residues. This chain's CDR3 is CASSIDSGTAQETQYF. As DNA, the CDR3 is TGTGCCAGTAGTATAGATTCTGGGACAGCCCAAGAGACCCAGTACTTC.

CDR3 sequence reads: CASSSPLTIPGGNEQFF. In DNA, the CDR3 is TGTGCCAGCAGTTCCCCCCTAACTATTCCCGGCGGCAATGAGCAGTTCTTC. The J gene is TRBJ2-1, the V gene TRBV28; D unresolved. The V end was cut by 4 bases, the J end by 6 bases, with 22 bases between. Germline V CDR1 and CDR2: MDHEN, SYDVKM. This CDR3 contains 17 residues.

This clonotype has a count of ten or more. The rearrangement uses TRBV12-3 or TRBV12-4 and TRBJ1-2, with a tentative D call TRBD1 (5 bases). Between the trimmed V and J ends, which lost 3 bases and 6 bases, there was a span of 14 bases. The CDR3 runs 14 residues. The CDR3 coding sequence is TGTGCCAGCAGTTTGTCGGGGCGCCGAGATGGCTACACCTTC. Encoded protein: CASSLSGRRDGYTF.

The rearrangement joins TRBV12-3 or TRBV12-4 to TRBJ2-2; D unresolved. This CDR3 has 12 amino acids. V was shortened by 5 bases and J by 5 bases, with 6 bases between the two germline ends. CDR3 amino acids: CASSPQTGELFF. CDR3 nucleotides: TGTGCCAGCAGTCCGCAAACCGGGGAGCTGTTTTTT.

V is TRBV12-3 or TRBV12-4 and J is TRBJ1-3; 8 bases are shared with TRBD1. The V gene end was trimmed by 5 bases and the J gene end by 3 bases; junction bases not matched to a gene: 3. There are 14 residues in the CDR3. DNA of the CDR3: TGTGCCAGCAGTCAACAGGGGGGTGGAAACACCATATATTTT. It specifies CASSQQGGGNTIYF.

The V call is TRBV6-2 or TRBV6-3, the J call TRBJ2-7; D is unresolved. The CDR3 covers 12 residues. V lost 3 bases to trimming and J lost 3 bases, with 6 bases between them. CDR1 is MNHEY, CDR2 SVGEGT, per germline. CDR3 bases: TGTGCCAGCAGTTATTTCAACTACGAGCAGTACTTC. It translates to CASSYFNYEQYF.

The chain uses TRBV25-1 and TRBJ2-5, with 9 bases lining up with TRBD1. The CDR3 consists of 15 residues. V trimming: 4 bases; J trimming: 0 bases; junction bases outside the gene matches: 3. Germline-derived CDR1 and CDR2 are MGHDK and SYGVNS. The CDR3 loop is CASSGGTGHQETQYF. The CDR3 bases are TGTGCCAGCAGTGGAGGGACAGGGCACCAAGAGACCCAGTACTTC.

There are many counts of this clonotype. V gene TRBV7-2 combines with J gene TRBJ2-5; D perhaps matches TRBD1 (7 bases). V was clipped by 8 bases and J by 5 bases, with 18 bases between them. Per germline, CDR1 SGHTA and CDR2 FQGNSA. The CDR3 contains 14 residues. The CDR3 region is CASHRGGRDETQYF. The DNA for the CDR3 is TGTGCCAGCCACAGGGGAGGCAGGGATGAGACCCAGTACTTC.

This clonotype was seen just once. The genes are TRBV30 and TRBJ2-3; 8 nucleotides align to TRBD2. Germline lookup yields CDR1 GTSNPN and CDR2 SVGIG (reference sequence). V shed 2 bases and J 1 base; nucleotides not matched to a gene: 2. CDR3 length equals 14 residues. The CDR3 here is CAWSTGGGTDTQYF. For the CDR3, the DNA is TGTGCCTGGAGTACGGGAGGGGGCACAGATACGCAGTATTTT.

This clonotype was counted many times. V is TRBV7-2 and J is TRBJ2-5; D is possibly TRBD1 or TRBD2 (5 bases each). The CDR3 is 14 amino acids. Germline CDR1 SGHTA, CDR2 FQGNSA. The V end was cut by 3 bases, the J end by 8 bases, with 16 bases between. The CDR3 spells CASSLGPPVGTQYF. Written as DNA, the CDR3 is TGTGCCAGCAGCTTGGGACCGCCCGTGGGTACCCAGTACTTC.

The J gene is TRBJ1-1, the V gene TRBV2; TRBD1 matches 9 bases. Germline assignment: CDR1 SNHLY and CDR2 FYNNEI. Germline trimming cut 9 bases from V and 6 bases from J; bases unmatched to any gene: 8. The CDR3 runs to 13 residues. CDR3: CASTGGRGAEAFF. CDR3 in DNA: TGTGCCAGTACAGGGGGCCGGGGCGCTGAAGCTTTCTTT.

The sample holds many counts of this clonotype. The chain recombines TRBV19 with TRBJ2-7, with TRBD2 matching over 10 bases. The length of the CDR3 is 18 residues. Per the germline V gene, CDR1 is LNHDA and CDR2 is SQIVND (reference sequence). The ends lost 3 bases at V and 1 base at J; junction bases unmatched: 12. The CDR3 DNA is TGTGCCAGTAGTATGCCTAGCGGGAGTGCGAAAGGATCCTACGAGCAGTACGTC. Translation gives CASSMPSGSAKGSYEQYV.

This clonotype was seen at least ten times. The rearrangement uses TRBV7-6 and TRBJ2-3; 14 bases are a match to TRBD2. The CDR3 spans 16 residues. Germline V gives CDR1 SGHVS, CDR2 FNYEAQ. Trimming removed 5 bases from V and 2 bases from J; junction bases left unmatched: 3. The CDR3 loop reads CASSPTSGRATDTQYF. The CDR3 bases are TGTGCCAGCAGCCCGACTAGCGGGAGGGCCACAGATACGCAGTATTTT.